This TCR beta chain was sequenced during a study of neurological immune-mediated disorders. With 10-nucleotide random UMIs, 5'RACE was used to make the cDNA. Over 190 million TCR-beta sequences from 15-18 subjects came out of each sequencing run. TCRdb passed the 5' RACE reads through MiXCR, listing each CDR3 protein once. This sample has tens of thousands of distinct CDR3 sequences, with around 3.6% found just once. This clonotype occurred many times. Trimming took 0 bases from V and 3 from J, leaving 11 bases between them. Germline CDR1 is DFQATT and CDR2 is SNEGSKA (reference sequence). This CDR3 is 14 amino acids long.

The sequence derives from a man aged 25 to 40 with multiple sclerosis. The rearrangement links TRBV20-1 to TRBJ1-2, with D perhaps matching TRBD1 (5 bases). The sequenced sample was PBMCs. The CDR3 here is CSARDPGTDYGYTF. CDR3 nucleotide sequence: TGCAGTGCTAGAGATCCGGGGACTGACTATGGCTACACCTTC.